This T cell receptor (beta chain) was profiled in a study of cytotoxic CD8 clonotypes in ibrutinib-treated CLL. Regarding this clone: The antigen is not known.

The CDR3 is 16 residues long. J lost 2 bases, V lost 3 bases, and 7 bases had no gene match. Germline loops: CDR1 SGHVS, CDR2 FQNEAQ. Study-wide points: Contraction or stability on treatment was seen for public clonotypes, which were uncommon. At ibrutinib response, clonality increased, and at progression it declined back toward baseline. Baseline clonality exceeded age-matched healthy donors and tracked circulating CD8+ T-cell counts.

Sequencing was designed to attain a depth spanning 1 in 200,000 to 1 in 1 million T cells. The assay was immunoSEQ multiplex PCR, and TCRdb's table has in-frame clones only and misses some. The sample lists 65,000 to 85,000 clones, 90% occurring once. The sequenced sample was PBMCs, obtained after 12 months of ibrutinib treatment. The chain combines TRBV7-8 with TRBJ2-1; 7 positions match TRBD2. This sequence originates from a human donor with chronic lymphocytic leukemia. CDR3 nucleotide sequence: TGTGCCAGCAGCTTTCGCGGGAGCCAAGCCTACAATGAGCAGTTCTTC. It specifies CASSFRGSQAYNEQFF.